The 11 T cell receptor beta chains presented below share a single source sample, sequenced in a study of technical replicates of blood from several donors. Method: immunoSEQ multiplex PCR; TCRdb's copy keeps in-frame clones and lacks some. The sample yields around 74,000 clones, about 86% seen once. Sequenced sample: PBMCs. The receptors derive from a human donor in good health. Some clones in this sample may be carry-over from other donors' samples.

This sequence joins TRBV18 and TRBJ2-7; TRBD2 matches at 10 bases. V lost 2 bases, J lost 6 bases, and 13 bases stayed unmatched. CDR3 size: 17 residues. The germline gives CDR1 KGHSH, CDR2 LQKENI. CDR3 coding DNA: TGTGCCAGCTCACCAGACGGAGTGAGAGCGGGAGGGGGCGAGCAGTACTTC. Protein product: CASSPDGVRAGGGEQYF. Supplemented by reference TRBV18 and TRBJ2-7, the full variable domain reads NAGVMQNPRHLVRRRGQEARLRCSPMKGHSHVYWYRQLPEEGLKFMVYLQKENIIDESGMPKERFSAEFPKEGPSILRIQQVVRGDSAAYFCASSPDGVRAGGGEQYFGPGTRLTVT.

V usage is TRBV4-2 and J usage is TRBJ2-1; 7 nucleotides line up with TRBD1. CDR1 is LGHNA and CDR2 is YNFKEQ in the germline V gene. CDR3 length: 14 amino acids. J was trimmed by 3 bases and V by 2 bases; bases with no gene match: 1. The CDR3 sequence is CASSQNRGYNEQFF. The CDR3 region has the DNA TGTGCCAGCAGCCAAAACAGGGGCTACAATGAGCAGTTCTTC.

The chain links TRBV5-4 to TRBJ2-7; D unclear. The CDR3 is made up of 13 amino acids. V lost 1 base and J lost 6, with 11 bases in between. The germline V gene has CDR1 SGHNT and CDR2 YYREEE (reference sequence). This CDR3 reads CASSLPAATEQYF. Here the CDR3 DNA reads TGTGCCAGCAGCTTGCCCGCAGCGACCGAGCAGTACTTC.

CDR3 coding DNA: TGTGCCAGCATTATTCCCGGTCAGGTGATTGAAGCTTTCTTT. As protein: CASIIPGQVIEAFF. The rearrangement joins TRBV6-1 to TRBJ1-1; D gene unclear. The CDR3 is made up of 14 amino acids. Germline-derived CDR1 and CDR2 are MNHNS and SASEGT. V dropped 7 bases and J dropped 7 bases, with 19 bases sitting between them.

J is TRBJ1-3 and V is TRBV7-9, with a possible D match to TRBD1 (5 bases). Germline values: CDR1 SEHNR, CDR2 FQNEAQ (reference sequence). V was clipped by 6 bases and J by 0 bases, with 6 bases between them. This CDR3 region has 13 residues. CDR3 loop: CASRTASGNTIYF. The CDR3 region has the DNA TGTGCCAGCAGGACAGCCTCTGGAAACACCATATATTTT.

The V and J genes are TRBV4-2 and TRBJ2-1, with TRBD2 matching 13 bases. The V gene end was trimmed by 2 bases and the J gene end by 9 bases; junction bases not matched to a gene: 10. The germline V gene encodes CDR1 LGHNA and CDR2 YNFKEQ. This CDR3 spans 17 amino acids. The CDR3 DNA follows: TGTGCCAGCAGCCAAACGCTCGGGACTAGCGGGGAGATTGAGCAGTTCTTC. Translating gives CASSQTLGTSGEIEQFF.

CDR3 coding DNA: TGTGCCAGCAGCGGGGCAGGGGGCGAGCAGTACTTC. It yields the protein CASSGAGGEQYF. J is TRBJ2-7 and V is TRBV9; TRBD1 matches 7 bases. V shed 3 bases, J shed 6 bases, and the junction held 3 bases outside the gene matches. Looked up from germline, CDR1 is SGDLS and CDR2 is YYNGEE. This CDR3 has 12 residues.

This chain connects TRBV7-3 to TRBJ1-6, with D unclear. The CDR3 totals 13 residues. The V gene's germline CDR1 is SGHTA and CDR2 FQGTGA. Trimming removed 5 bases at V and 7 bases at J, with 9 bases between. The CDR3 DNA reads TGTGCCAGCAGCCCCGGGGAGAATTCACCCCTCCACTTT. Translated, it gives CASSPGENSPLHF. Combining the CDR3 with reference TRBV7-3 and TRBJ1-6 gives the whole variable domain GAGVSQTPSNKVTEKGKYVELRCDPISGHTALYWYRQSLGQGPEFLIYFQGTGAADDSGLPNDRFFAVRPEGSVSTLKIQRTERGDSAVYLCASSPGENSPLHFGNGTRLTVT.

The genes are TRBV2 and TRBJ1-5; D gene uncertain. Germline CDR1 and CDR2: SNHLY and FYNNEI. The length of the CDR3 is 14 residues. V was clipped by 4 bases and J by 6 bases, with 13 bases between them. The DNA for the CDR3 is TGTGCCAGCAGTGGAATCGGGGTAGCTCAGCCCCAGCATTTT. As protein: CASSGIGVAQPQHF.

This chain uses TRBV5-4 with TRBJ2-7; D may be TRBD2 (6 bases). Between the trimmed V and J ends, which lost 4 bases and 5 bases, there was a span of 16 bases. The CDR3 contains 14 residues. CDR1 SGHNT and CDR2 YYREEE come from the germline V gene (reference sequence). As DNA, the CDR3 is TGTGCCAGCAGCGAACGCCTGGGACTCCACGAGCAGTACTTC. Its translation: CASSERLGLHEQYF. Full variable domain (rest looked up from reference TRBV5-4 and TRBJ2-7): ETGVTQSPTHLIKTRGQQVTLRCSSQSGHNTVSWYQQALGQGPQFIFQYYREEENGRGNFPPRFSGLQFPNYSSELNVNALELDDSALYLCASSERLGLHEQYFGPGTRLTVT.

This clone appeared a few times. The J gene is TRBJ2-7, the V gene TRBV11-1, with 7 bases matching TRBD2. CDR3 size: 14 residues. Germline values: CDR1 SGHAT, CDR2 FQDESV (reference sequence). The V segment lost 1 base and the J segment 12 bases; nucleotides outside the gene matches: 12. As DNA, the CDR3 is TGTGCCAGCAGCTTAGGGAGAGCGGGGCGAGACATGTACTTC. Its protein is CASSLGRAGRDMYF.